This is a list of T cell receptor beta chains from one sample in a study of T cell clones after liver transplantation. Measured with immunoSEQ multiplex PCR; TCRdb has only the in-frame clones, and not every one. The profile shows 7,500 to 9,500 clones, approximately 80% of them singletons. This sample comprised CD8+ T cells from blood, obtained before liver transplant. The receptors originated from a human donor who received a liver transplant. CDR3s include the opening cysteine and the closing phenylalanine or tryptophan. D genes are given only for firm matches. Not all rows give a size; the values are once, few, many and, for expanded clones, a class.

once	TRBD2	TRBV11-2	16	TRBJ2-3	TGTGCCAGCAGCTTCCTAGCGGGGACCCGCACAGATACGCAGTATTTT	CASSFLAGTRTDTQYF
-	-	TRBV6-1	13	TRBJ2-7	TGTGCCAGCACTCTACCCGACAATTACGAGCAGTACTTC	CASTLPDNYEQYF
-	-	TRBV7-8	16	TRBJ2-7	TGTGCCAGCAGCTTAGGCCCCGGACAGAATAGTTACGAGCAGTACTTC	CASSLGPGQNSYEQYF
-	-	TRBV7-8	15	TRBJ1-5	TGTGCCAGCAGCTTAGGTTCCGCTACAGGTCAGCCCCAGCATTTT	CASSLGSATGQPQHF
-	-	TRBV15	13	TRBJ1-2	TGTGCCACCAGCACAGTGGAGGACTATGGCTACACCTTC	CATSTVEDYGYTF
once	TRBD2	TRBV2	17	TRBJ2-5	TGTGCCAGCAGTGAATGGTCGACTAGCGGTGACCAAGAGACCCAGTACTTC	CASSEWSTSGDQETQYF
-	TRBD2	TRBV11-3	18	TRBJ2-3	TGTGCCAGCAGCTCCGGACTAGCGGGGGGGCCAAGCACAGATACGCAGTATTTT	CASSSGLAGGPSTDTQYF
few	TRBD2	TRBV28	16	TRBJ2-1	TGTGCCAGCAGTTTCCTGAGCGGGGAAGGGCACAATGAGCAGTTCTTC	CASSFLSGEGHNEQFF
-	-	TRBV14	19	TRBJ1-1	TGTGCCAGCAGCCAAGATCCGAGGGAATTTACTGCGATGAACACTGAAGCTTTCTTT	CASSQDPREFTAMNTEAFF
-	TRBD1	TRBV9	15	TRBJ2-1	TGTGCCAGCAGCGAGACAGGGTGGTCCTACAATGAGCAGTTCTTC	CASSETGWSYNEQFF
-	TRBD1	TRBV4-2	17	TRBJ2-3	TGTGCCAGCAGCCAGCCTCCGGGACAGTTAGGGTCAGATACGCAGTATTTT	CASSQPPGQLGSDTQYF
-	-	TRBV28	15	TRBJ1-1	TGTGCCAGCAGTGCAATACAGGGCATGAACACTGAAGCTTTCTTT	CASSAIQGMNTEAFF
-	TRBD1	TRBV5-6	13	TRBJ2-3	TGTGCCAGCAGCCGACAGGGCCCAGATACGCAGTATTTT	CASSRQGPDTQYF
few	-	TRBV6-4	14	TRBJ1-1	TGTGCCAGCAGTGGCCCTAGCAGGAACACTGAAGCTTTCTTT	CASSGPSRNTEAFF